These T cell receptor beta chains were read from a single sample in a study of blood T cell repertoires in COVID-19. Here immunoSEQ multiplex PCR was the method, and the copy in TCRdb shows in-frame clones only, minus some. Of 200,000 to 250,000 clones in the sample, 85% to 90% are singletons; the top ten hold under 9%. Sequences were obtained from peripheral blood. The source of these receptors is a woman in her 70s with active or convalescent COVID-19. Both conserved end residues are part of each CDR3. The order of the fields is V gene, clone size, D gene, J gene, CDR3 protein, CDR3 DNA. A D gene is named only where the DNA matches it firmly. The size of a clone is reported for some rows only, either as once, few or many, or as a class for expanded clones.

TRBV19	-	-	TRBJ1-4	CASSPQGLFNEKLFF	TGTGCCAGTAGCCCACAGGGCCTCTTTAATGAAAAACTGTTTTTT
TRBV7-8	-	TRBD1	TRBJ1-5	CASSQSIRDREGVNQPQHF	TGTGCCAGCAGCCAATCGATCCGGGACAGGGAGGGCGTTAATCAGCCCCAGCATTTT
TRBV4-3	once	TRBD1	TRBJ2-1	CASSQVLRQGLNEQFF	TGCGCCAGCAGCCAAGTTCTGAGACAGGGGTTAAATGAGCAGTTCTTC
TRBV5-6	-	-	TRBJ1-2	CASSFAEGDYGYTF	TGTGCCAGCAGCTTTGCGGAAGGGGACTATGGCTACACCTTC
TRBV9	-	-	TRBJ1-1	CASSFIKPGLENTEAFF	TGTGCCAGCAGTTTCATCAAACCGGGACTCGAGAACACTGAAGCTTTCTTT
TRBV10-3	-	TRBD1	TRBJ1-5	CAISESYGQEPQHF	TGTGCCATCAGTGAGTCCTATGGACAGGAGCCCCAGCATTTT
TRBV14	once	-	TRBJ2-2	CASRGGLTGELFF	TGTGCCAGCAGGGGGGGGCTCACCGGGGAGCTGTTTTTT
TRBV19	-	TRBD1	TRBJ2-7	CASNRAGGSYEQYF	TGTGCCAGTAATAGGGCAGGGGGCTCCTACGAGCAGTACTTC
TRBV5-1	-	TRBD2	TRBJ2-1	CASSRDGTSSYNEQFF	TGCGCCAGCAGCCGCGACGGGACTAGCTCCTACAATGAGCAGTTCTTC
TRBV6-5	-	TRBD1	TRBJ1-1	CASSYSGQGQVAFF	TGTGCCAGCAGTTACTCCGGACAGGGACAGGTCGCTTTCTTT
TRBV7-2	-	TRBD1	TRBJ2-3	CASSFQGFRGTGSYF	TGTGCCAGCAGCTTCCAAGGGTTTAGGGGGACAGGTTCGTATTTT